The present T cell receptor (beta chain) was sequenced within a study of Ad26.COV2.S vaccination and SARS-CoV-2 variants. Regarding the study as a whole: Measurements of TCR breadth and depth may have given underestimates of the total T cell responses.

The CDR3 has 15 residues. J lost 0 bases, V lost 8 bases, and 5 bases had no gene match. CDR1 MNHEY and CDR2 SVGAGI come from the germline V gene. Sequenced by immunoSEQ multiplex PCR; TCRdb stores in-frame clones only, minus some. This sample yields some 350,000 clones, of which under 95% are seen a single time; 3% to 5% belongs to the top ten. For this clone: The antigen is not known.

This clonotype was sampled from a human donor who had recovered from COVID-19. This specimen was peripheral blood, taken after recovery from COVID-19. The genes are TRBV6-5 and TRBJ2-3, with TRBD2 matching 10 bases. Written as DNA, the CDR3 is TGTGCCAGCGGTCCTAGCGGGGGCAGCACAGATACGCAGTATTTT. Translating gives CASGPSGGSTDTQYF.